This TCR beta chain was profiled in a study of blood T cell repertoires in COVID-19. Study-wide background: Donors in the United States, Italy and Spain gave samples during acute or convalescent COVID-19.

Methods used by the authors: Using reference gene primer amplification, nucleated cell counts were estimated. The repertoire was sequenced with immunoSEQ multiplex PCR; TCRdb's copy has only in-frame clones and lacks some. The DNA was the basis for D and trimming; V, J and clone size are from that table. Among about 210,000 clones, about 86% were seen once, and the ten largest hold 3.5% to 4%. With V trimmed by 4 bases and J by 7 bases, 6 bases remained unmatched. Germline V lookup: CDR1 LGHNA, CDR2 YSLEER. The length of the CDR3 is 13 residues. This study enrolled people aged about 18 to 90 from roughly 22 US geographic areas. Self-reported history from a screening survey and questionnaire set each donor's cohort.

The sequencing sample was made of PBMCs or T cells enriched from blood (not recorded which). The receptor was derived from a woman aged 40 to 49 with acute COVID-19. The chain joins TRBV4-3 to TRBJ2-7; 8 nucleotides align to TRBD1. CDR3 protein: CASSLGQGREQYF. The CDR3 DNA follows: TGCGCCAGCAGCCTAGGACAGGGACGGGAGCAGTACTTC.